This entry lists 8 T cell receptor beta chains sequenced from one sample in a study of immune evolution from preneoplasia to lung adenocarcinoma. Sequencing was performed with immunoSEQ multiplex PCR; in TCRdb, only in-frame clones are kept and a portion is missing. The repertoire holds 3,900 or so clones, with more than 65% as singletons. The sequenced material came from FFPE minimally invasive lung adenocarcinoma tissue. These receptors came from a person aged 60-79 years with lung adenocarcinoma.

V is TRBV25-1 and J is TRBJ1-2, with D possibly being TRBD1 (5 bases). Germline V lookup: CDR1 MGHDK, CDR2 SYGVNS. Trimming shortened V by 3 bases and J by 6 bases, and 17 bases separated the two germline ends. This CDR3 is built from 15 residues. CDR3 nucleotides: TGTGCCAGCAGTGATATATCTGGGGCGCGCGATGGCTACACCTTC. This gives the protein CASSDISGARDGYTF.

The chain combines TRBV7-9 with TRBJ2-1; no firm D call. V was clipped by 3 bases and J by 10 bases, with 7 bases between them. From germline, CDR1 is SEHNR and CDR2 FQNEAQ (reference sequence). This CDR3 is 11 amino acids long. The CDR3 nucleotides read TGTGCCAGCAGCTTCTTAGGCGAGCAGTTCTTC. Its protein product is CASSFLGEQFF.

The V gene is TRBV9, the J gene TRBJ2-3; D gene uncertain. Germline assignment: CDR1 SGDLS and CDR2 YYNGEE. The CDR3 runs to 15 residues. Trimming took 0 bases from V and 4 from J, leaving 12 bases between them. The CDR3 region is CASSVEDPSPDTQYF. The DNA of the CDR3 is TGTGCCAGCAGCGTAGAGGACCCAAGCCCAGATACGCAGTATTTT. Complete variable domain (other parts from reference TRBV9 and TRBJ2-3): DSGVTQTPKHLITATGQRVTLRCSPRSGDLSVYWYQQSLDQGLQFLIQYYNGEERAKGNILERFSAQQFPDLHSELNLSSLELGDSALYFCASSVEDPSPDTQYFGPGTRLTVL.

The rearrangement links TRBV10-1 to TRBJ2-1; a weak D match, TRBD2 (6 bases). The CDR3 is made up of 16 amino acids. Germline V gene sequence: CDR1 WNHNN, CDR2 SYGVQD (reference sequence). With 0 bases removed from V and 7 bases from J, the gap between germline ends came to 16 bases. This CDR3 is CASSESTSSVRNEQFF. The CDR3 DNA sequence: TGCGCCAGCAGTGAGTCAACATCTAGCGTTAGGAATGAGCAGTTCTTC.

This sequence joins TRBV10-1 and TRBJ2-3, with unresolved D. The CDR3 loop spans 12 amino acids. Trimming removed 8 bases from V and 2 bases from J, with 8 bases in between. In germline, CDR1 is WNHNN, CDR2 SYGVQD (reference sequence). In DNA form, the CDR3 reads TGCGCCAGCTCAAGCTCCACAGATACGCAGTATTTT. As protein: CASSSSTDTQYF.

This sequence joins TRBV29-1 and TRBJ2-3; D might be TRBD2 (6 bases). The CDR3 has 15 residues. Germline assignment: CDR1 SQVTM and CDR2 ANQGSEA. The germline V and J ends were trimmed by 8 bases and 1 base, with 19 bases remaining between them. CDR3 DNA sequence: TGCAGCCTATCGGGAGACACACAGGGCACAGATACGCAGTATTTT. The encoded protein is CSLSGDTQGTDTQYF.

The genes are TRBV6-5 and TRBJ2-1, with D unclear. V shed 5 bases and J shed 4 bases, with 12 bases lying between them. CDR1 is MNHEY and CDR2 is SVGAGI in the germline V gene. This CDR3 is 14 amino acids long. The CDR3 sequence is CASSTAWGYNEQFF. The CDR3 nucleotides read TGTGCCAGCAGTACAGCGTGGGGATACAATGAGCAGTTCTTC.

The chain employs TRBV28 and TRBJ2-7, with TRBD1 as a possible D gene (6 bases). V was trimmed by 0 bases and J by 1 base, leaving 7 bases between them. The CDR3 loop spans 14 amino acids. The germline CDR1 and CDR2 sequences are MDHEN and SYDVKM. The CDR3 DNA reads TGTGCCAGCAGTTTATGGGACAGATCCTACGAGCAGTACTTC. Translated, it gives CASSLWDRSYEQYF.